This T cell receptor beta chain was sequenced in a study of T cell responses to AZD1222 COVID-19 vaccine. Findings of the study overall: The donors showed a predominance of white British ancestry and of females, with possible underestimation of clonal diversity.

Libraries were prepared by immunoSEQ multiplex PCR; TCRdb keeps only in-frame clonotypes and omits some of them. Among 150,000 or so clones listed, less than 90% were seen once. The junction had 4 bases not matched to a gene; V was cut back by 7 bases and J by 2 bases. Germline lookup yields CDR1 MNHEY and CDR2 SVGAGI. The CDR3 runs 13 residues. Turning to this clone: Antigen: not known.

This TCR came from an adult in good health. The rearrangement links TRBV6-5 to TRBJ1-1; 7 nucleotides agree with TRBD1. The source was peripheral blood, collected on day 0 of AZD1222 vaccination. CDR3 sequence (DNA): TGTGCCAGCAAGGGACAGATTAACACTGAAGCTTTCTTT. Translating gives CASKGQINTEAFF.